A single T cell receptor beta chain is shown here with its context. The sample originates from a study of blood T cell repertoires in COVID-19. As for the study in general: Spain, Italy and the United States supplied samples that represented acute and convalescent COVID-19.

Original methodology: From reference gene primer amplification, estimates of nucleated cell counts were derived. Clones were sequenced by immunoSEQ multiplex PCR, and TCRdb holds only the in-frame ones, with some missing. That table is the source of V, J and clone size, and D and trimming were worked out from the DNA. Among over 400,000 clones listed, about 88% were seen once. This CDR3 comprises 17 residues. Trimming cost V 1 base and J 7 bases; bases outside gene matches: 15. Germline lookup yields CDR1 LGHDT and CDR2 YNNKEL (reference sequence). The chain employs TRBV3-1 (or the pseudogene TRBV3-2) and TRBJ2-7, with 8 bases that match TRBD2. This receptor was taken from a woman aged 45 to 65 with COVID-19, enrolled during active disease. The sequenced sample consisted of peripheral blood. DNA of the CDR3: TGTGCCAGCAGCCAAGGGGGACCAGCGGGGGCCCTTTCGGAGCAGTACTTC. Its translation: CASSQGGPAGALSEQYF.